Each of the 10 T cell receptor beta chains below was sequenced from the same sample in a study of response to subunit inactivated influenza vaccine. From the RT-PCR reads, TCRdb called clonotypes with MiXCR, one entry per CDR3 protein. The data contain more than 500,000 distinct CDR3 sequences, about 11% of them singletons. The sample was also reused in another study, on T cells expressing NK-cell markers. From that study: The cDNA for TCR beta came from 5'RACE template switching with UMIs.

The sample consisted of PBMCs from blood, taken on the day of vaccination. The origin of the receptors is a man aged 45-65 years who received an inactivated influenza vaccine.

V and J are TRBV29-1 and TRBJ2-1, with D maybe TRBD2 (5 bases). The CDR3 loop spans 14 amino acids. The V end lost 7 bases, the J end lost 2 bases, and 15 bases lay between the germline ends. Germline values: CDR1 SQVTM, CDR2 ANQGSEA. CDR3 nucleotides: TGCAGCGCCCTAGCCTCGACGGCCTACAATGAGCAGTTCTTC. Translating it yields CSALASTAYNEQFF.

The CDR3 DNA follows: TGCAGTGCTAGAGATCCGTCGGTGGAAAACAGGGTGATCTATGGCTACACCTTC. Protein sequence: CSARDPSVENRVIYGYTF. The chain combines TRBV20-1 with TRBJ1-2, with a weak D call TRBD1 (6 bases). CDR1 is DFQATT, CDR2 SNEGSKA, per germline (reference sequence). The V end lost 0 bases, the J end lost 4 bases, and 24 bases lay between the germline ends. The CDR3 sequence is 18 residues long.

The J gene is TRBJ2-1, the V gene TRBV20-1; D perhaps matches TRBD2 (5 bases). Deletions cut 6 bases from V and 10 bases from J, with 13 bases between. The germline V gene has CDR1 DFQATT and CDR2 SNEGSKA (reference sequence). The CDR3 sequence is 11 residues long. CDR3 nucleotides: TGCAGTGCAAGGGAGCTGACCGAGCAGTTCTTC. Its translation: CSARELTEQFF.

This clonotype was observed a handful of times. The chain has TRBV9 and TRBJ2-7, with a weak D call TRBD2 (6 bases). This CDR3 spans 15 amino acids. The ends were cut back, 0 bases at V and 3 bases at J, with 13 bases in the middle. Germline lookup yields CDR1 SGDLS and CDR2 YYNGEE. For the CDR3, the DNA is TGTGCCAGCAGCGTAGGGGACTTTACGGGCTACGAGCAGTACTTC. Its protein product is CASSVGDFTGYEQYF.

The V gene is TRBV6-2 or TRBV6-3, the J gene TRBJ2-2, with D possibly being TRBD1 (5 bases). Germline V lookup: CDR1 MNHEY, CDR2 SVGEGT. Deletions cut 2 bases from V and 4 bases from J, with 14 bases between. The CDR3 sequence is 16 residues long. The CDR3 is CASSYLVQGSTGELFF. The DNA of the CDR3 is TGTGCCAGCAGTTACCTCGTCCAGGGCAGCACCGGGGAGCTGTTTTTT.

In its sample, this clonotype was seen a few times. The rearrangement uses TRBV5-6 and TRBJ2-7; D may be TRBD1 (5 bases). CDR3 length equals 13 residues. V lost 7 bases, J lost 3 bases, and 14 bases lay in between. Germline values: CDR1 SGHDT, CDR2 YYEEEE. CDR3 protein: CASGGWTNYEQYF. The DNA for the CDR3 is TGTGCCAGCGGTGGGTGGACAAACTACGAGCAGTACTTC. The complete variable domain, with remaining parts taken from reference TRBV5-6 and TRBJ2-7, reads DAGVTQSPTHLIKTRGQQVTLRCSPKSGHDTVSWYQQALGQGPQFIFQYYEEEERQRGNFPDRFSGHQFPNYSSELNVNALLLGDSALYLCASGGWTNYEQYFGPGTRLTVT.

This clonotype was detected a few times. This chain connects TRBV20-1 to TRBJ2-1; 9 bases are a match to TRBD2. The V and J ends lost 5 bases and 4 bases, in that order; junction bases with no gene match: 6. This CDR3 is built from 14 residues. CDR1 is DFQATT and CDR2 is SNEGSKA in the germline V gene (reference sequence). Here the CDR3 reads CSALAGESYNEQFF. CDR3 sequence (DNA): TGCAGTGCTTTAGCGGGGGAATCATACAATGAGCAGTTCTTC.

This clonotype was picked up many times. The chain uses TRBV5-1 and TRBJ2-3; D unclear. Trimming took off 0 bases at V and 0 bases at J, with 8 bases between the two ends. Germline assignment: CDR1 SGHRS and CDR2 YFSETQ. The CDR3 runs 15 residues. CDR3 nucleotide sequence: TGCGCCAGCAGCTTGGGCGGAGCTAGCACAGATACGCAGTATTTT. Protein product: CASSLGGASTDTQYF.

This clonotype was recorded at least ten times. V usage is TRBV11-1 and J usage is TRBJ2-7; TRBD1 agrees at 12 bases. After removal of 6 bases from V and 2 bases from J, the junction contained 5 bases not matched to a gene. The CDR3 consists of 15 residues. Germline-derived CDR1 and CDR2 are SGHAT and FQDESV (reference sequence). CDR3 amino acids: CASRPGQGATYEQYF. In DNA form, the CDR3 reads TGTGCCAGCAGACCGGGACAGGGGGCGACCTACGAGCAGTACTTC.

V usage is TRBV2 and J usage is TRBJ2-5; TRBD2 matches 12 bases. Per germline, CDR1 SNHLY and CDR2 FYNNEI. V trimming: 7 bases; J trimming: 3 bases; junction bases outside the gene matches: 9. There are 16 residues in the CDR3. The CDR3 loop reads CASKSSGRAGEETQYF. CDR3 nucleotides: TGTGCCAGCAAATCTAGCGGGAGGGCCGGGGAAGAGACCCAGTACTTC.